These 10 T cell receptor beta chains came from one sample sequenced in a study of blood T cell repertoires in COVID-19. The protocol was immunoSEQ multiplex PCR, while the TCRdb copy is restricted to in-frame clones and leaves out a portion. Of 150,000 to 200,000 clones in the sample, approximately 90% were seen once. Sequencing used peripheral blood. The source is a man younger than 30 with acute or convalescent COVID-19.

The rearrangement joins TRBV6-5 to TRBJ1-1, with D maybe TRBD1 (5 bases). The CDR3 sequence is 15 residues long. Germline-derived CDR1 and CDR2 are MNHEY and SVGAGI. Trimming took 0 bases from V and 8 from J, leaving 16 bases between them. The CDR3 DNA follows: TGTGCCAGCAGTTACTCGACGCAGGGAAGAAGGGAAGCTTTCTTT. Its protein product is CASSYSTQGRREAFF.

CDR3 sequence reads: CASSEGVVSGNTIYF. As DNA, the CDR3 is TGTGCCAGCAGCGAGGGGGTCGTCTCTGGAAACACCATATATTTT. V usage is TRBV9 and J usage is TRBJ1-3, with a weak D call TRBD1 (6 bases). The CDR3 contains 15 residues. Germline lookup yields CDR1 SGDLS and CDR2 YYNGEE. V shed 3 bases and J shed 0 bases, with 10 bases lying between them. The full variable domain, completed using reference TRBV9 and TRBJ1-3, is DSGVTQTPKHLITATGQRVTLRCSPRSGDLSVYWYQQSLDQGLQFLIQYYNGEERAKGNILERFSAQQFPDLHSELNLSSLELGDSALYFCASSEGVVSGNTIYFGEGSWLTVV.

This clone was observed a single time. The chain employs TRBV5-4 and TRBJ2-7; 8 positions agree with TRBD1. Per the germline V gene, CDR1 is SGHNT and CDR2 is YYREEE (reference sequence). The junction had 15 bases not matched to a gene; V was cut back by 3 bases and J by 7 bases. The CDR3 covers 16 residues. CDR3 loop: CASSYSISDRDGEQYF. Here the CDR3 DNA reads TGTGCCAGCAGCTACTCGATTTCGGACAGGGACGGGGAGCAGTACTTC.

The chain carries TRBV7-9 and TRBJ1-1, with TRBD1 as a possible D gene (5 bases). In germline, CDR1 is SEHNR, CDR2 FQNEAQ (reference sequence). V shed 6 bases and J shed 1 base, with 12 bases lying between them. This CDR3 region has 14 residues. The CDR3 sequence: CASSRADRNTEAFF. The CDR3 DNA sequence: TGTGCCAGCAGTCGAGCCGACAGGAACACTGAAGCTTTCTTT.

J is TRBJ2-6 and V is TRBV6-5, with D uncertain. Germline CDR1 is MNHEY and CDR2 is SVGAGI. The CDR3 is 14 amino acids. V was trimmed by 4 bases and J by 1 base, leaving 5 bases between them. The CDR3 DNA reads as TGTGCCAGCAGTTCCGTGTCTGGGGCCAACGTCCTGACTTTC. This sequence encodes CASSSVSGANVLTF.

The chain combines TRBV12-5 with TRBJ1-1, with D maybe TRBD1 (6 bases). V lost 5 bases to trimming and J lost 4 bases, with 14 bases between them. Germline V CDR1 and CDR2: LGHNT, FRNRAP. The CDR3 covers 14 residues. The chain's CDR3 is CASGKGVMGTEAFF. DNA for the CDR3: TGTGCTAGTGGTAAGGGGGTTATGGGCACTGAAGCTTTCTTT.

This rearrangement joins TRBV6-5 to TRBJ2-3, with TRBD2 matching over 11 bases. The CDR3 is 13 amino acids. V shed 9 bases, J shed 8 bases, and the junction held 7 bases outside the gene matches. CDR1 and CDR2 from the germline V gene are MNHEY and SVGAGI. CDR3 sequence: CASTSGGEGTQYF. CDR3 sequence (DNA): TGTGCCAGTACTAGCGGGGGAGAGGGTACGCAGTATTTT.

The genes are TRBV18 and TRBJ1-1; perhaps TRBD1 as D (5 bases). The CDR3 has 14 amino acids. Trimming left V 5 bases short and J 4 bases short, with 14 bases between. Germline-derived CDR1 and CDR2 are KGHSH and LQKENI. The CDR3 protein is CASSGNHGGTEAFF. CDR3 DNA: TGTGCCAGCTCAGGTAACCACGGGGGCACTGAAGCTTTCTTT.

The chain carries TRBV5-5 and TRBJ2-5; no clear D. Germline lookup yields CDR1 SGHKS and CDR2 YYEKEE (reference sequence). This CDR3 is 14 amino acids long. Trimming removed 6 bases at V and 1 base at J, with 13 bases between. CDR3 nucleotide sequence: TGTGCCAGCACTTCCCCCCAGTTCCAAGAGACCCAGTACTTC. Its translation: CASTSPQFQETQYF.

This chain uses TRBV5-4 with TRBJ1-3, with D possibly TRBD1 on 6 matching bases. Trimming took off 4 bases at V and 0 bases at J, with 14 bases between the two ends. CDR1 is SGHNT, CDR2 YYREEE, per germline (reference sequence). The CDR3 loop spans 16 amino acids. The CDR3 reads CASSLGHGNSGNTIYF. The CDR3 DNA sequence: TGTGCCAGCAGCCTGGGACACGGTAACTCTGGAAACACCATATATTTT.